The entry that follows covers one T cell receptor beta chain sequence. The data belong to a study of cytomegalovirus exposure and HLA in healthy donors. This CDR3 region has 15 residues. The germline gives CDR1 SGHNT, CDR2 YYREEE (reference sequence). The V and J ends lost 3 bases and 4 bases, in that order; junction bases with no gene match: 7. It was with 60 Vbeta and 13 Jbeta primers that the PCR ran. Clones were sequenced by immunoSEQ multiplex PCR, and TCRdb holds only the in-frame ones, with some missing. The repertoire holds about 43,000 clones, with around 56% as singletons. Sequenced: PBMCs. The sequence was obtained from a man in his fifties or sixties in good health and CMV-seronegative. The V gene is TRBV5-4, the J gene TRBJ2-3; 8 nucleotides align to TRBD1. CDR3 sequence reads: CASSSDRGRADTQYF. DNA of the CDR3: TGTGCCAGCAGCTCCGACAGGGGTAGGGCAGATACGCAGTATTTT.